A selection of T cell receptor beta chains follows, all from one sample in a study of blood T cell repertoires in COVID-19. Sequenced by immunoSEQ multiplex PCR; TCRdb stores in-frame clones only, minus some. Here the sample spans some 80,000 clones, more than 60% being singletons. Sequenced: peripheral blood. These TCRs come from a human donor in a cohort sampled during active COVID-19. Each CDR3 is given with its conserved first and last residue. Fields, in order: D gene, clone size, V gene, J gene, CDR3 protein, CDR3 DNA. D genes are given only for firm matches. The size field is filled for only some rows; it gives once, few, many or a size class.

NA	NA	TRBV21-1	TRBJ2-7	CASSKIQGLHEQYF	TGTGCCAGCAGCAAAATACAGGGATTGCACGAGCAGTACTTC
TRBD1	NA	TRBV7-9	TRBJ1-5	CASSSDRIYSNQPQHF	TGTGCCAGCAGCTCGGACAGGATCTATAGCAATCAGCCCCAGCATTTT
TRBD2	NA	TRBV27	TRBJ2-5	CASTPGGQETQYF	TGTGCCAGCACTCCGGGGGGGCAAGAGACCCAGTACTTC
TRBD1	once	TRBV5-1	TRBJ1-5	CASSLEGGGDQPQHF	TGCGCCAGCAGCTTGGAAGGGGGCGGGGATCAGCCCCAGCATTTT
TRBD2	NA	TRBV5-4	TRBJ2-1	CASSLGGTGGWNEQFF	TGTGCCAGCAGTCTGGGAGGGACCGGAGGTTGGAATGAGCAGTTCTTC
NA	once	TRBV2	TRBJ1-5	CASTRGQGRDQPQHF	TGTGCCAGCACCCGAGGGCAGGGGCGGGATCAGCCCCAGCATTTT
NA	few	TRBV5-8	TRBJ2-2	CASSSERITGELFF	TGTGCCAGCAGTTCAGAAAGAATCACCGGGGAGCTGTTTTTT
NA	many	TRBV9	TRBJ1-1	CASSGQGNTEAFF	TGTGCCAGCAGCGGTCAGGGGAACACTGAAGCTTTCTTT
TRBD1	NA	TRBV5-1	TRBJ1-2	CASSLGTTGANYGYTF	TGCGCCAGCAGCTTGGGAACGACAGGGGCTAACTATGGCTACACCTTC
TRBD1	few	TRBV11-3	TRBJ1-1	CASSPGQGWTEAFF	TGTGCCAGCAGCCCGGGACAGGGGTGGACTGAAGCTTTCTTT
NA	NA	TRBV10-3	TRBJ2-1	CAISEGGTALYNEQFF	TGTGCCATCAGTGAAGGCGGGACGGCACTTTACAATGAGCAGTTCTTC
NA	NA	TRBV19	TRBJ1-6	CASSSLEVDNSPLHF	TGTGCCAGTAGTTCCCTAGAAGTTGATAATTCACCCCTCCACTTT
TRBD1	NA	TRBV30	TRBJ1-5	CAWSMGQGARQPQHF	TGTGCCTGGAGTATGGGACAGGGGGCTCGTCAGCCCCAGCATTTT
NA	NA	TRBV18	TRBJ2-6	CASSPLVQTKNLGANVLTF	TGTGCCAGCTCACCACTCGTACAGACTAAAAATCTGGGCGCCAACGTCCTGACTTTC
NA	NA	TRBV28	TRBJ1-5	CASSLGGGGFLNQPQHF	TGTGCCAGCAGTTTGGGGGGGGGAGGCTTCCTTAATCAGCCCCAGCATTTT
NA	NA	TRBV29-1	TRBJ2-7	CSVELPGQTYEQYF	TGCAGCGTTGAATTACCCGGACAGACCTACGAGCAGTACTTC
NA	NA	TRBV18	TRBJ2-7	CASSPKGDEQYF	TGTGCCAGCTCACCAAAGGGGGACGAGCAGTACTTC
NA	NA	TRBV7-9	TRBJ2-7	CASSLFGGLSYEQYF	TGTGCCAGCAGCTTATTCGGGGGGCTCTCCTACGAGCAGTACTTC
NA	NA	TRBV30	TRBJ1-2	CAWSVPGLNYGYTF	TGTGCCTGGAGTGTACCGGGGTTAAACTATGGCTACACCTTC
NA	few	TRBV6-2/TRBV6-3	TRBJ1-6	CASSYSGSWARRSYNSPLHF	TGTGCCAGCAGTTACTCGGGGAGTTGGGCCAGAAGGTCCTATAATTCACCCCTCCACTTT
TRBD2	NA	TRBV27	TRBJ2-2	CASSFRLAGGNTGELFF	TGTGCCAGCAGTTTCCGTCTAGCGGGGGGAAACACCGGGGAGCTGTTTTTT
TRBD2	NA	TRBV9	TRBJ2-6	CASSVAPGGSGANVLTF	TGTGCCAGCAGCGTAGCCCCGGGAGGGTCTGGGGCCAACGTCCTGACTTTC
NA	NA	TRBV30	TRBJ2-6	CAWSRQTSSSGANVLTF	TGTGCCTGGAGCCGACAAACTTCGTCGTCTGGGGCCAACGTCCTGACTTTC
TRBD1	NA	TRBV30	TRBJ1-6	CAWMAGTGSSPLHF	TGTGCCTGGATGGCCGGGACAGGGAGTTCACCCCTCCACTTT
TRBD1	NA	TRBV18	TRBJ1-1	CASSPPGQGGGEAFF	TGTGCCAGCTCACCACCGGGACAGGGGGGAGGTGAAGCTTTCTTT
TRBD2	NA	TRBV5-5	TRBJ2-7	CASSLGLDQTYEQYF	TGTGCCAGCAGCCTCGGACTAGACCAAACTTACGAGCAGTACTTC
NA	NA	TRBV5-1	TRBJ2-5	CASSYGGIQTQYF	TGCGCCAGCAGCTATGGGGGGATCCAGACCCAGTACTTC
TRBD1	NA	TRBV2	TRBJ2-6	CASSEGQGASGANVLTF	TGTGCCAGCAGTGAAGGGCAGGGGGCCTCTGGGGCCAACGTCCTGACTTTC
NA	NA	TRBV7-2	TRBJ2-7	CASSPRAGADYEQYF	TGTGCCAGCAGCCCGAGGGCAGGGGCCGACTACGAGCAGTACTTC
NA	few	TRBV30	TRBJ1-2	CAWRTRSEPFGYTF	TGTGCCTGGAGGACGAGGTCAGAGCCTTTTGGCTACACCTTC
NA	NA	TRBV6-5	TRBJ1-4	CASSPGAATNEKLFF	TGTGCCAGCAGTCCCGGAGCTGCAACTAATGAAAAACTGTTTTTT